Below, 31 T cell receptor beta chains from the same sample are listed, as sequenced in a study of T cell responses to AZD1222 COVID-19 vaccine (dated by TCRdb to the early 2020s). This specimen's time point label, per the study, means: about 28 days (+/-7) after the second vaccine dose. The library was generated by the immunoSEQ multiplex PCR assay. Imported from immuneACCESS, the table was reduced by TCRdb to in-frame sequences with V and J called. These copies leave out some clones; in studies compared against another copy, an unresolved V gene accounts for under half, and the cause of the remainder is not known. For this sample the table gives tens of thousands of clones, of which roughly nine tenths were detected only once. Roughly 1.3% of the sample is in the top ten clones. The specimen was peripheral blood, collected 28 days after the second AZD1222 dose. The receptors were sampled from an adult who received the AZD1222 COVID-19 vaccine.

CDR3 residues: CASRTSGSYEQYF. CDR3 nucleotides: TGTGCCAGCAGGACTAGCGGGAGCTACGAGCAGTACTTC. The chain links TRBV2 to TRBJ2-7; 12 positions agree with TRBD2. CDR1 and CDR2 (germline): SNHLY, FYNNEI. The CDR3 loop spans 13 amino acids. Trimming cost V 6 bases and J 3 bases; bases outside gene matches: 0.

The chain has TRBV30 and TRBJ2-1, with D perhaps TRBD1 (6 bases). V dropped 2 bases and J dropped 0 bases, with 11 bases sitting between them. CDR1 is GTSNPN and CDR2 is SVGIG in the germline V gene (reference sequence). This CDR3 is 15 amino acids long. In DNA form, the CDR3 reads TGTGCCTGGAGTTCGGGGACATCCTCCTACAATGAGCAGTTCTTC. Its translation: CAWSSGTSSYNEQFF. The full variable domain, rest sourced from reference TRBV30 and TRBJ2-1, is SQTIHQWPATLVQPVGSPLSLECTVEGTSNPNLYWYRQAAGRGLQLLFYSVGIGQISSEVPQNLSASRPQDRQFILSSKKLLLSDSGFYLCAWSSGTSSYNEQFFGPGTRLTVL.

This chain joins TRBV18 and TRBJ2-6, with TRBD1 as a possible D gene (6 bases). Germline V gene lookup returns CDR1 KGHSH and CDR2 LQKENI. The CDR3 totals 15 residues. The V end lost 4 bases, the J end lost 2 bases, and 9 bases lay between the germline ends. CDR3 sequence: CASSLQGPGANVLTF. DNA for the CDR3: TGTGCCAGCTCACTCCAGGGGCCTGGGGCCAACGTCCTGACTTTC.

The rearrangement uses TRBV11-2 and TRBJ1-4; 8 bases map to TRBD1. The germline V gene encodes CDR1 SGHAT and CDR2 FQNNGV. The CDR3 runs 19 residues. With 3 bases clipped from V and 1 base from J, the junction kept 13 bases outside the gene matches. The CDR3: CASSFMGQAPAITNEKLFF. In DNA form, the CDR3 reads TGTGCCAGCAGCTTTATGGGACAGGCCCCCGCGATAACTAATGAAAAACTGTTTTTT.

This chain joins TRBV5-7 and TRBJ1-2; 7 bases are shared with TRBD1. TRBV5-7 has ORF status, its function being uncertain. This CDR3 spans 13 amino acids. V lost 2 bases, J lost 6 bases, and 4 bases stayed unmatched. The chain's CDR3 is CASSLQGLHGYTF. The CDR3, as DNA: TGTGCCAGCAGCTTACAGGGGCTCCATGGCTACACCTTC.

The rearrangement uses TRBV9 and TRBJ2-5; perhaps TRBD2 as D (6 bases). Germline CDR1 reads SGDLS; CDR2 reads YYNGEE. The V and J ends lost 4 bases and 8 bases respectively, with 15 bases between them. The CDR3 is 13 residues long. DNA for the CDR3: TGTGCCAGCAGCAACCCGACGGGAGATACCCAGTACTTC. This translates into CASSNPTGDTQYF.

The gene calls are TRBV7-9 and TRBJ2-1; 14 bases map to TRBD2. Looked up from germline, CDR1 is SEHNR and CDR2 is FQNEAQ (reference sequence). The CDR3 is 16 residues long. V dropped 4 bases and J dropped 12; count of bases not matched to a gene: 11. As DNA, the CDR3 is TGTGCCAGCAGCTATTCCGGGACTAGCGGGAGTAGAGGGCAGTTCTTC. Protein: CASSYSGTSGSRGQFF.

The chain links TRBV9 to TRBJ1-6; D may be TRBD1 (5 bases). From germline, CDR1 is SGDLS and CDR2 YYNGEE. This CDR3 is built from 15 residues. With 0 bases removed from V and 7 bases from J, the gap between germline ends came to 11 bases. CDR3 coding DNA: TGTGCCAGCAGCGTAGAGGGGCTGGGGAATTCACCCCTCCACTTT. Protein sequence: CASSVEGLGNSPLHF.

The chain links TRBV7-3 to TRBJ1-1; D might be TRBD1 (5 bases). The CDR3 loop spans 13 amino acids. Germline CDR1 is SGHTA and CDR2 is FQGTGA. V dropped 2 bases and J dropped 5 bases, with 9 bases sitting between them. The CDR3 DNA follows: TGTGCCAGCAGCTTAGGGGCGGGAACTGAAGCTTTCTTT. This sequence encodes CASSLGAGTEAFF.

The V gene is TRBV18, the J gene TRBJ1-5; D gene unclear. Germline V CDR1 and CDR2: KGHSH, LQKENI. The CDR3 has 15 amino acids. The germline V and J ends were trimmed by 4 bases and 3 bases, with 13 bases remaining between them. The DNA for the CDR3 is TGTGCCAGCTCACGTGCTGGAGGGTTCAATCAGCCCCAGCATTTT. Protein product: CASSRAGGFNQPQHF.

This chain connects TRBV9 to TRBJ2-2, with D uncertain. Germline lookup yields CDR1 SGDLS and CDR2 YYNGEE. Trimming removed 2 bases from V and 2 bases from J, with 7 bases in between. This CDR3 spans 14 amino acids. The CDR3 region is CASSVGFNTGELFF. The CDR3 region has the DNA TGTGCCAGCAGCGTCGGGTTTAACACCGGGGAGCTGTTTTTT.

This chain joins TRBV7-6 and TRBJ2-3; 10 bases map to TRBD2. The CDR3 consists of 15 residues. CDR1 and CDR2 from the germline V gene are SGHVS and FNYEAQ. J lost 2 bases, V lost 4 bases, and 3 bases had no gene match. DNA for the CDR3: TGTGCCAGCAGCTCTAGCGGGGGAGACACAGATACGCAGTATTTT. Its protein is CASSSSGGDTDTQYF.

The chain carries TRBV12-5 and TRBJ1-2; 7 bases are a match to TRBD1. Per germline, CDR1 LGHNT and CDR2 FRNRAP. This CDR3 has 14 residues. Trimming removed 3 bases from V and 6 bases from J; junction bases left unmatched: 7. The CDR3 sequence is CASGFKGGPDGYTF. The DNA for the CDR3 is TGTGCTAGTGGTTTTAAAGGGGGCCCGGATGGCTACACCTTC.

As for this clone: An end of the junction does not agree with germline; a read error may underlie this. J is TRBJ1-4 and V is TRBV6-2 or TRBV6-3; D is possibly TRBD1 (5 bases). The CDR3 runs to 14 residues. Germline-derived CDR1 and CDR2 are MNHEY and SVGEGT. CDR3 sequence: CASSRPGPNGKLFF. CDR3 coding DNA: TGTGCCAGCAGCAGACCGGGGCCCAATGGAAAACTGTTTTTT.

V gene TRBV7-8 combines with J gene TRBJ1-3, with TRBD1 identical over 8 bases. The length of the CDR3 is 15 residues. The V gene end was trimmed by 6 bases and the J gene end by 0 bases; junction bases not matched to a gene: 4. Germline CDR1 is SGHVS and CDR2 is FQNEAQ. CDR3 loop: CASRRTGNSGNTIYF. The CDR3 nucleotides read TGTGCCAGCAGGAGGACAGGGAACTCTGGAAACACCATATATTTT.

This rearrangement joins TRBV24-1 to TRBJ2-1, with D maybe TRBD2 (6 bases). The V and J ends lost 7 bases and 2 bases respectively, with 17 bases between them. The CDR3 runs 16 residues. Germline V CDR1 and CDR2: KGHDR, SFDVKD. DNA for the CDR3: TGTGCCACCAGAGGGGACGGCGGGAAAACCTACAATGAGCAGTTCTTC. It codes for CATRGDGGKTYNEQFF.

This chain joins TRBV4-3 and TRBJ2-1, with TRBD2 as a possible D gene (5 bases). This CDR3 is 18 amino acids long. V lost 5 bases to trimming and J lost 0 bases, with 20 bases between them. CDR1 LGHNA and CDR2 YSLEER come from the germline V gene. This CDR3 is CASSARWIRGPSYNEQFF. Written as DNA, the CDR3 is TGCGCCAGCAGCGCTCGGTGGATTCGCGGGCCCTCCTACAATGAGCAGTTCTTC.

CDR3 DNA sequence: TGCGCCAGCAGCCAGTTGATAGGAGGGGGCGGTCAGCCCCAGCATTTT. Translated, it gives CASSQLIGGGGQPQHF. This rearrangement joins TRBV4-1 to TRBJ1-5; TRBD1 matches at 7 bases. Germline V gene lookup returns CDR1 MGHRA and CDR2 YSYEKL. The CDR3 length is 16 residues. J was trimmed by 6 bases and V by 3 bases; bases with no gene match: 11.

V usage is TRBV19 and J usage is TRBJ1-1, with a weak D call TRBD1 (5 bases). The CDR3 runs 15 residues. The V gene lost 5 bases and the J gene lost 1 base, with 14 bases spanning the gap. Germline assignment: CDR1 LNHDA and CDR2 SQIVND (reference sequence). CDR3 in amino acids: CASSPKGRANTEAFF. Here the CDR3 DNA reads TGTGCCAGTAGTCCGAAGGGGAGGGCGAACACTGAAGCTTTCTTT.

This chain links TRBV7-9 with TRBJ2-3; D is possibly TRBD1 (6 bases). The CDR3 totals 15 residues. Germline CDR1 reads SEHNR; CDR2 reads FQNEAQ (reference sequence). Trimming cost V 7 bases and J 0 bases, with 14 bases left between them. The CDR3 loop is CASILTGASTDTQYF. In nucleotides, the CDR3 is TGTGCCAGCATCTTGACAGGAGCTAGCACAGATACGCAGTATTTT.

Details on this clone: Here the CDR3 omits its conserved ending phenylalanine or tryptophan, so a read error is the likely source. Because the CDR3's place on the DNA is in doubt, the DNA is left out and the CDR3 is given as listed by TCRdb. The chain uses TRBV6-1 and TRBJ2-7; the D segment call TRBD1 is taken from the table without a DNA check. Looked up from germline, CDR1 is MNHNS and CDR2 is SASEGT. With termini counted, the CDR3 has 12 amino acids. The CDR3 loop reads CASSEAGSNRYH.

This clone was observed once. The J gene is TRBJ2-1, the V gene TRBV19, with a possible D match to TRBD1 (6 bases). The CDR3 is 13 amino acids. Germline CDR1 is LNHDA and CDR2 is SQIVND (reference sequence). V lost 6 bases and J lost 4, with 10 bases in between. DNA of the CDR3: TGTGCCAGTAGACTGACAGGTTACAATGAGCAGTTCTTC. Translation gives CASRLTGYNEQFF.

V and J are TRBV19 and TRBJ1-1, with TRBD1 identical over 7 bases. The CDR3 is 15 residues long. Per the germline V gene, CDR1 is LNHDA and CDR2 is SQIVND (reference sequence). With V trimmed by 6 bases and J by 1 base, 8 bases remained unmatched. CDR3 nucleotide sequence: TGTGCCAGTAGGCCGACAGGGAGGAGGAACACTGAAGCTTTCTTT. Translation: CASRPTGRRNTEAFF. The whole variable domain, filled in from reference TRBV19 and TRBJ1-1, reads DGGITQSPKYLFRKEGQNVTLSCEQNLNHDAMYWYRQDPGQGLRLIYYSQIVNDFQKGDIAEGYSVSREKKESFPLTVTSAQKNPTAFYLCASRPTGRRNTEAFFGQGTRLTVV.

V is TRBV6-1 and J is TRBJ2-1, with 9 bases fitting TRBD1. Looked up from germline, CDR1 is MNHNS and CDR2 is SASEGT. This CDR3 is 15 amino acids long. Trimming at V came to 1 base and at J to 9 bases, leaving 7 bases not matched to a gene. CDR3 loop: CASSEDTGGRGEQFF. The CDR3 DNA reads TGTGCCAGCAGTGAAGATACAGGGGGCCGGGGTGAGCAGTTCTTC.

In this sample, this clone turned up once. The J gene is TRBJ2-1, the V gene TRBV7-3; TRBD2 agrees at 15 bases. The V segment lost 2 bases and the J segment 6 bases; nucleotides outside the gene matches: 2. CDR3 length: 16 residues. In germline, CDR1 is SGHTA, CDR2 FQGTGA. CDR3 sequence reads: CASSLGGLAGGNEQFF. The DNA of the CDR3 is TGTGCCAGCAGCTTAGGGGGACTAGCGGGAGGCAATGAGCAGTTCTTC.

CDR3 DNA: TGCAGCGTTTATACAGGGGACGAAAAACTGTTTTTT. Translation gives CSVYTGDEKLFF. The J gene is TRBJ1-4, the V gene TRBV29-1; TRBD1 agrees at 7 bases. This CDR3 is built from 12 residues. The germline V gene has CDR1 SQVTM and CDR2 ANQGSEA. After removal of 5 bases from V and 8 bases from J, the junction contained 5 bases not matched to a gene.

The rearrangement uses TRBV7-9 and TRBJ1-5; no clear D. The CDR3 length is 15 residues. Germline assignment: CDR1 SEHNR and CDR2 FQNEAQ (reference sequence). V lost 4 bases and J lost 0, with 10 bases in between. The CDR3 reads CASSSSQVSNQPQHF. In DNA form, the CDR3 reads TGTGCCAGCAGCTCGAGCCAGGTTAGCAATCAGCCCCAGCATTTT.

The rearrangement uses TRBV11-1 and TRBJ2-3, with 8 positions matching TRBD2. V lost 8 bases to trimming and J lost 7 bases; unmatched junction nucleotides: 8. CDR1 is SGHAT, CDR2 FQDESV, per germline (reference sequence). The CDR3 has 13 amino acids. The CDR3 bases are TGTGCCAGCCGGGAGGGGAGTGGGAATACGCAGTATTTT. Its translation: CASREGSGNTQYF.

The rearrangement joins TRBV11-2 to TRBJ2-4; 11 positions match TRBD2. Germline V lookup: CDR1 SGHAT, CDR2 FQNNGV. Losses at the gene ends were 5 bases for V and 6 bases for J; bases not matched to a gene: 15. This CDR3 is 18 amino acids long. The CDR3 coding sequence is TGTGCCAGCAGCACACAGAACCCACTAGCGGGAGAGATAAACATTCAGTACTTC. Translated: CASSTQNPLAGEINIQYF. Full variable domain (rest looked up from reference TRBV11-2 and TRBJ2-4): EAGVAQSPRYKIIEKRQSVAFWCNPISGHATLYWYQQILGQGPKLLIQFQNNGVVDDSQLPKDRFSAERLKGVDSTLKIQPAKLEDSAVYLCASSTQNPLAGEINIQYFGAGTRLSVL.

The chain employs TRBV30 and TRBJ2-2; D unclear. Per germline, CDR1 GTSNPN and CDR2 SVGIG (reference sequence). There are 14 residues in the CDR3. The V and J ends lost 3 bases and 0 bases respectively, with 8 bases between them. CDR3 sequence (DNA): TGTGCCTGGAGAACAGCCCCGAACACCGGGGAGCTGTTTTTT. Protein product: CAWRTAPNTGELFF. Drawing the rest from reference TRBV30 and TRBJ2-2, the complete variable domain is SQTIHQWPATLVQPVGSPLSLECTVEGTSNPNLYWYRQAAGRGLQLLFYSVGIGQISSEVPQNLSASRPQDRQFILSSKKLLLSDSGFYLCAWRTAPNTGELFFGEGSRLTVL.

The rearrangement uses TRBV19 and TRBJ1-4, with 7 positions matching TRBD1. This CDR3 spans 16 amino acids. Trimming at V came to 3 bases and at J to 0 bases, leaving 4 bases not matched to a gene. Germline CDR1 is LNHDA and CDR2 is SQIVND (reference sequence). The CDR3 DNA reads as TGTGCCAGTAGTATGGCCGGGACAGCAACTAATGAAAAACTGTTTTTT. This sequence encodes CASSMAGTATNEKLFF.